These 29 T cell receptor beta chains came from one sample sequenced in a study of blood T cell repertoires in COVID-19. Sequencing was performed with immunoSEQ multiplex PCR; in TCRdb, only in-frame clones are kept and a portion is missing. The data contain roughly 130,000 clones, 80% of them singletons. What was sequenced was peripheral blood. The receptors come from a man aged 70 or older with acute or convalescent COVID-19.

The chain's CDR3 is CASSRETGPEAFF. CDR3 bases: TGTGCCAGCAGCCGAGAGACAGGGCCTGAAGCTTTCTTT. This sequence joins TRBV7-9 and TRBJ1-1; 7 bases map to TRBD1. CDR3 length equals 13 residues. The V gene end was trimmed by 5 bases and the J gene end by 6 bases; junction bases not matched to a gene: 6. CDR1 SEHNR and CDR2 FQNEAQ come from the germline V gene (reference sequence).

The chain combines TRBV5-8 with TRBJ1-1, with 7 bases that match TRBD1. The germline gives CDR1 SGHTS, CDR2 YDEGEE. The CDR3 is 15 residues long. J lost 2 bases, V lost 3 bases, and 7 bases had no gene match. CDR3 sequence reads: CASSSGTVANTEAFF. The CDR3 coding sequence is TGTGCCAGCAGCTCTGGGACAGTTGCCAACACTGAAGCTTTCTTT. Filled out from reference TRBV5-8 and TRBJ1-1, the complete variable domain reads EAGVTQSPTHLIKTRGQQATLRCSPISGHTSVYWYQQALGLGLQFLLWYDEGEERNRGNFPPRFSGRQFPNYSSELNVNALELEDSALYLCASSSGTVANTEAFFGQGTRLTVV.

The chain employs TRBV6-6 and TRBJ1-2, with D uncertain. The ends were cut back, 6 bases at V and 4 bases at J, with 18 bases in the middle. Germline CDR1 MNHNY, CDR2 SVGAGI (reference sequence). The CDR3 contains 15 residues. In DNA, the CDR3 is TGTGCCAGCAGCTTTGACATTCTACCCCTCTATGGCTACACCTTC. It encodes CASSFDILPLYGYTF.

Only one count was recorded for this clone. The chain is built from TRBV6-2 or TRBV6-3 and TRBJ1-1, with TRBD1 as a possible D gene (6 bases). V was pared by 2 bases and J by 10 bases, with 11 bases between. The CDR3 covers 12 residues. The germline CDR1 and CDR2 sequences are MNHEY and SVGEGT. CDR3 DNA: TGTGCCAGCAGTTACCCTAGGGGGACAGCTTTCTTT. It is translated as CASSYPRGTAFF.

CDR3 DNA: TGTGCCAGCAGGGGGACAGCCCCTGGCTACACCTTC. Residues: CASRGTAPGYTF. The chain carries TRBV12-3 or TRBV12-4 and TRBJ1-2, with 7 bases identical to TRBD1. The CDR3 runs to 12 residues. V lost 6 bases and J lost 7; bases outside the gene matches: 5.

The chain couples TRBV10-1 to TRBJ2-1; TRBD2 agrees at 8 bases. With 0 bases clipped from V and 4 bases from J, the junction kept 11 bases outside the gene matches. The CDR3 spans 18 residues. Germline loops: CDR1 WNHNN, CDR2 SYGVQD (reference sequence). The CDR3 protein is CASSESFRRGARYNEQFF. CDR3 nucleotide sequence: TGCGCCAGCAGTGAGTCGTTTCGGCGGGGGGCACGATACAATGAGCAGTTCTTC.

This clone came up a few times. This chain connects TRBV5-1 to TRBJ2-7; D unresolved. This CDR3 has 13 residues. V was shortened by 2 bases and J by 3 bases, with 9 bases between the two germline ends. The germline V gene encodes CDR1 SGHRS and CDR2 YFSETQ. The CDR3 nucleotides read TGCGCCAGCAGCTTTCCCCCAGTCTACGAGCAGTACTTC. It translates to CASSFPPVYEQYF. Supplemented by reference TRBV5-1 and TRBJ2-7, the full variable domain reads KAGVTQTPRYLIKTRGQQVTLSCSPISGHRSVSWYQQTPGQGLQFLFEYFSETQRNKGNFPGRFSGRQFSNSRSEMNVSTLELGDSALYLCASSFPPVYEQYFGPGTRLTVT.

In this sample, this clone turned up once. The chain is built from TRBV4-1 and TRBJ2-3, with 7 bases fitting TRBD1. The length of the CDR3 is 15 residues. Germline loops: CDR1 MGHRA, CDR2 YSYEKL. The junction had 10 bases not matched to a gene; V was cut back by 6 bases and J by 4 bases. The CDR3 sequence is CASSLAGQASDTQYF. Here the CDR3 DNA reads TGCGCCAGCAGTCTGGCAGGACAGGCCTCAGATACGCAGTATTTT.

The J gene is TRBJ2-3, the V gene TRBV29-1; 7 bases map to TRBD1. Germline V gene sequence: CDR1 SQVTM, CDR2 ANQGSEA. V shed 6 bases, J shed 1 base, and the junction held 1 base outside the gene matches. The CDR3 is 12 residues long. CDR3 sequence reads: CSVTGGTDTQYF. CDR3 nucleotides: TGCAGCGTCACAGGGGGCACAGATACGCAGTATTTT.

This clone showed up just a few times. The CDR3 nucleotides are TGTGCCAGCAGCCAATCGAGGGTTGAAAAACTGTTTTTT. It specifies CASSQSRVEKLFF. This chain uses TRBV16 with TRBJ1-4; D unresolved. This CDR3 has 13 amino acids. The germline V gene has CDR1 KGHSY and CDR2 FQNENV. V was pared by 0 bases and J by 7 bases, with 6 bases between. Full variable domain (rest looked up from reference TRBV16 and TRBJ1-4): GEEVAQTPKHLVRGEGQKAKLYCAPIKGHSYVFWYQQVLKNEFKFLISFQNENVFDETGMPKERFSAKCLPNSPCSLEIQATKLEDSAVYFCASSQSRVEKLFFGSGTQLSVL.

This chain uses TRBV5-1 with TRBJ1-1; 10 bases match TRBD1. Looked up from germline, CDR1 is SGHRS and CDR2 is YFSETQ. V lost 5 bases, J lost 7 bases, and 8 bases stayed unmatched. The CDR3 contains 14 residues. CDR3 loop: CASRTTGGKDEAFF. CDR3 nucleotide sequence: TGCGCCAGCAGAACGACAGGGGGCAAGGATGAAGCTTTCTTT.

The chain recombines TRBV3-1 (or the pseudogene TRBV3-2) with TRBJ2-1; 7 bases match TRBD2. Germline CDR1 LGHDT, CDR2 YNNKEL (reference sequence). CDR3 size: 15 residues. Germline trimming cut 4 bases from V and 3 bases from J; bases unmatched to any gene: 6. In DNA form, the CDR3 reads TGTGCCAGCAGCCTTCTTAGCGGGTACTACAATGAGCAGTTCTTC. Its translation is CASSLLSGYYNEQFF.

The chain recombines TRBV6-1 with TRBJ2-3; the match to TRBD2 covers 10 bases. This CDR3 has 17 amino acids. The germline V gene has CDR1 MNHNS and CDR2 SASEGT. V gave up 1 base and J gave up 2 bases; unmatched junction bases: 6. The CDR3 DNA follows: TGTGCCAGCAGTGAAGATGGACTAGCGGTATACACAGATACGCAGTATTTT. Translating it yields CASSEDGLAVYTDTQYF.

The chain couples TRBV5-1 to TRBJ1-6, with D possibly being TRBD1 (6 bases). The CDR3 loop spans 13 amino acids. Germline V gene lookup returns CDR1 SGHRS and CDR2 YFSETQ. V was shortened by 2 bases and J by 10 bases, with 10 bases between the two germline ends. Written as DNA, the CDR3 is TGCGCCAGCAGCTTACAGGGAGACTCACCCCTCCACTTT. This gives the protein CASSLQGDSPLHF.

This chain uses TRBV6-5 with TRBJ1-5; D perhaps matches TRBD1 (5 bases). The V gene's germline CDR1 is MNHEY and CDR2 SVGAGI. This CDR3 is 15 amino acids long. Between the trimmed V and J ends, which lost 6 bases and 0 bases, there was a span of 12 bases. CDR3 residues: CASSRDFYSNQPQHF. CDR3 nucleotide sequence: TGTGCCAGCAGCAGGGACTTTTATAGCAATCAGCCCCAGCATTTT.

The chain links TRBV6-5 to TRBJ1-2, with TRBD1 matching 9 bases. The CDR3 spans 15 residues. CDR1 MNHEY and CDR2 SVGAGI come from the germline V gene. V shed 7 bases and J 3 bases; nucleotides not matched to a gene: 9. In nucleotides, the CDR3 is TGTGCCAGCAAACCGAGACAGGGGGTTTACTATGGCTACACCTTC. This sequence encodes CASKPRQGVYYGYTF.

The rearrangement uses TRBV19 and TRBJ1-5; a weak D match, TRBD1 (5 bases). The CDR3 spans 16 residues. Trimming removed 3 bases at V and 6 bases at J, with 18 bases between. Per the germline V gene, CDR1 is LNHDA and CDR2 is SQIVND (reference sequence). CDR3 loop: CASSMIGAAGGQPQHF. CDR3 DNA: TGTGCCAGTAGTATGATTGGGGCCGCGGGAGGTCAGCCCCAGCATTTT.

DNA of the CDR3: TGTGCCAGCAGTCCTACAAGGGACATAATCAATGAGCAGTTCTTC. Protein sequence: CASSPTRDIINEQFF. The chain combines TRBV7-2 with TRBJ2-1; D possibly corresponds to TRBD1 (6 bases). The ends were cut back, 6 bases at V and 6 bases at J, with 18 bases in the middle. Germline V gene lookup returns CDR1 SGHTA and CDR2 FQGNSA. This CDR3 is 15 amino acids long.

This chain joins TRBV28 and TRBJ2-1, with 11 bases identical to TRBD2. This CDR3 is built from 17 residues. With 2 bases clipped from V and 3 bases from J, the junction kept 6 bases outside the gene matches. Germline V gene lookup returns CDR1 MDHEN and CDR2 SYDVKM. The CDR3, as DNA: TGTGCCAGCAGTTTAGGCTCTAGCGGGGGGCTCTACAATGAGCAGTTCTTC. The encoded protein is CASSLGSSGGLYNEQFF.

This clone was detected only a few times. This chain connects TRBV7-8 to TRBJ2-5, with TRBD2 matching 8 bases. This CDR3 is built from 15 residues. Germline V lookup: CDR1 SGHVS, CDR2 FQNEAQ. With 1 base clipped from V and 2 bases from J, the junction kept 3 bases outside the gene matches. CDR3 protein: CASSLGGGIQETQYF. The CDR3 DNA is TGTGCCAGCAGCTTAGGCGGGGGGATTCAAGAGACCCAGTACTTC.

The chain links TRBV5-1 to TRBJ2-2; TRBD2 might be the D (6 bases). V was clipped by 2 bases and J by 7 bases, with 21 bases between them. Germline V gene lookup returns CDR1 SGHRS and CDR2 YFSETQ. This CDR3 contains 17 residues. Here the CDR3 DNA reads TGCGCCAGCAGCTTTAGCCCTCTCGGGACTCCCAACGGGGAGCTGTTTTTT. Amino acids: CASSFSPLGTPNGELFF. Variable domain in full (rest from reference TRBV5-1 and TRBJ2-2): KAGVTQTPRYLIKTRGQQVTLSCSPISGHRSVSWYQQTPGQGLQFLFEYFSETQRNKGNFPGRFSGRQFSNSRSEMNVSTLELGDSALYLCASSFSPLGTPNGELFFGEGSRLTVL.

This chain connects TRBV6-5 to TRBJ1-1, with 7 nucleotides matching TRBD1. V shed 7 bases, J shed 3 bases, and the junction held 8 bases outside the gene matches. This CDR3 is 14 amino acids long. Germline V gene data show CDR1 as MNHEY and CDR2 as SVGAGI. CDR3 loop: CASNRGGADTEAFF. DNA for the CDR3: TGTGCCAGCAACAGGGGAGGAGCGGACACTGAAGCTTTCTTT.

The chain uses TRBV5-1 and TRBJ2-1; 8 bases fit TRBD1. V lost 1 base and J lost 6; bases outside the gene matches: 9. The germline V gene encodes CDR1 SGHRS and CDR2 YFSETQ. CDR3 length: 16 amino acids. For the CDR3, the DNA is TGCGCCAGCAGCTTGTTGACAGGGGTAGGAGGCAATGAGCAGTTCTTC. It encodes CASSLLTGVGGNEQFF.

The V call is TRBV19, the J call TRBJ1-4; the match to TRBD1 covers 8 bases. The CDR3 is 15 residues long. CDR1 and CDR2 (germline): LNHDA, SQIVND (reference sequence). The V gene end was trimmed by 5 bases and the J gene end by 7 bases; junction bases not matched to a gene: 9. In DNA form, the CDR3 reads TGTGCCAGTAGTCCTCGGACAGGGATAAGTGAAAAACTGTTTTTT. Residues: CASSPRTGISEKLFF.

By sample share, this clone is medium-sized. V usage is TRBV27 and J usage is TRBJ1-5; 10 bases fit TRBD1. V dropped 5 bases and J dropped 2; count of bases not matched to a gene: 3. This CDR3 region has 15 residues. The germline V gene has CDR1 MNHEY and CDR2 SMNVEV (reference sequence). The CDR3 spells CASSPGTGGNQPQHF. In DNA form, the CDR3 reads TGTGCCAGCAGTCCCGGGACAGGGGGCAATCAGCCCCAGCATTTT.

The chain recombines TRBV4-1 with TRBJ1-4, with 8 bases identical to TRBD1. Per the germline V gene, CDR1 is MGHRA and CDR2 is YSYEKL. Unmatched junction bases numbered 6, after V lost 7 bases and J lost 2 bases. CDR3 length equals 15 residues. The chain's CDR3 is CASKQGAGTNEKLFF. The CDR3 nucleotides read TGCGCCAGCAAGCAGGGGGCTGGGACTAATGAAAAACTGTTTTTT.

This chain uses TRBV5-1 with TRBJ2-2, with 9 bases lining up with TRBD1. Per germline, CDR1 SGHRS and CDR2 YFSETQ. V shed 4 bases and J 1 base; nucleotides not matched to a gene: 2. CDR3 length equals 15 residues. The DNA of the CDR3 is TGCGCCAGCAGCCCGGGACAGGGGAACACCGGGGAGCTGTTTTTT. Amino acid sequence: CASSPGQGNTGELFF. The entire variable domain, with the rest obtained from reference TRBV5-1 and TRBJ2-2, is as follows: KAGVTQTPRYLIKTRGQQVTLSCSPISGHRSVSWYQQTPGQGLQFLFEYFSETQRNKGNFPGRFSGRQFSNSRSEMNVSTLELGDSALYLCASSPGQGNTGELFFGEGSRLTVL.

Only a few counts were recorded for this clone. The rearrangement joins TRBV30 to TRBJ1-3, with no clear D. CDR3 length: 16 amino acids. Trimming pared 2 bases from V and 0 bases from J, leaving 14 bases between. Germline-derived CDR1 and CDR2 are GTSNPN and SVGIG (reference sequence). The CDR3 nucleotides are TGTGCCTGGAGTCCAACCTTCGCGGGCTCTGGAAACACCATATATTTT. Translated: CAWSPTFAGSGNTIYF.

J is TRBJ1-1 and V is TRBV19; D is ambiguous. Per the germline V gene, CDR1 is LNHDA and CDR2 is SQIVND (reference sequence). This CDR3 comprises 13 residues. V was pared by 6 bases and J by 3 bases, with 11 bases between. The CDR3 here is CASRRVTDTEAFF. As DNA, the CDR3 is TGTGCCAGTAGACGGGTTACTGACACTGAAGCTTTCTTT.